These 3 T cell receptor beta chains share one sample of origin, sequenced in a study of CD8+ T cells in alopecia areata. In each case, RNA was isolated and then reverse transcribed into cDNA as the sequencing template. Profiled with immunoSEQ multiplex PCR; TCRdb holds only in-frame clones, not every one. The repertoire yields around 290,000 clones, none seen only once; the top ten contain 1.2%. Sorting used CD4, CD8alpha, NKG2D, NKG2ACE and other markers on pooled cutaneous lymph node cells. The sample taken for sequencing was CD4+ T cells sorted from a lymph node. The receptor source for this set is a C3H/HeJ mouse with alopecia areata. MHC haplotype: H2-k.

This clone was counted only a few times. Genes and germline come from the mouse. The read terminates 4 residues ahead of where the CDR3 ends, so the germline J gene completes it. The rearrangement uses TRBV13-2 and TRBJ2-2; the match to TRBD1 covers 7 bases. This CDR3 spans 15 amino acids. With V trimmed by 1 base and J by 3 bases, 3 bases remained unmatched. CDR1 is NNHNN, CDR2 SYGAGS, per germline (reference sequence). CDR3 DNA, as far as it was read: TGTGCCAGCGGTGATAGAGGGACAGACACCGGG. Translation gives CASGDRGTDTG. The full CDR3 reads CASGDRGTDTGQLYF.

This clone was detected a few times. The genes and germline here are from mouse. The CDR3 end is not reached by the read, which stops 4 residues before it; the germline J gene fills it in. V usage is TRBV13-3 and J usage is TRBJ2-3, with 8 positions matching TRBD2. The CDR3 has 15 amino acids. Losses at the gene ends were 3 bases for V and 0 bases for J; bases not matched to a gene: 3. Germline values: CDR1 NNHDY, CDR2 SYVADS. CDR3 region: CASSGGGPSAETLYF. The covered CDR3 bases are TGTGCCAGCAGTGGGGGGGGGCCCAGTGCAGAA.

Comments on this clone: Given a much more abundant clone one base away, this may be a read error. The listed genes are named as in mouse. The read falls 4 residues short of the CDR3 end, and the missing part is taken from the germline J gene. The same CDR3 arises from other DNA sequences in this sample as well. The chain recombines TRBV19 with TRBJ1-2; tentative D call: TRBD1 (6 bases). Germline V gene data show CDR1 as FNHDT and CDR2 as SITEND (reference sequence). The ends were cut back, 3 bases at V and 0 bases at J, with 9 bases in the middle. The CDR3 is made up of 14 amino acids. The covered CDR3 bases are TGTGCCAGCAGTACAGGGACAACAAACTCC. Protein: CASSTGTTNS. The CDR3 in full is CASSTGTTNSDYTF. Supplemented by reference TRBV19 and TRBJ1-2, the full variable domain reads GGIITQTPKFLIGQEGQKLTLKCQQNFNHDTMYWYRQDSGKGLRLIYYSITENDLQKGDLSEGYDASREKKSSFSLTVTSAQKNEMAVFLCASSTGTTNSDYTFGSGTRLLVI.